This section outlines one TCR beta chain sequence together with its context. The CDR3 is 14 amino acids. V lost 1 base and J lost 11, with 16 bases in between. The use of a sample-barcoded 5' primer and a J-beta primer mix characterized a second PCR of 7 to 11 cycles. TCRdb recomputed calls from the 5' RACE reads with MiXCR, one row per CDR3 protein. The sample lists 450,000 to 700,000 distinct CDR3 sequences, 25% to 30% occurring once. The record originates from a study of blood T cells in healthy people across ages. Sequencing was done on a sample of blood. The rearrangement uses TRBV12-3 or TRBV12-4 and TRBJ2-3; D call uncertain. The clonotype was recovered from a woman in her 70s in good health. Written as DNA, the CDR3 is TGTGCCAGCAGTTTAGGGGTTGTAGGTATCCAGCAGTATTTT. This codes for CASSLGVVGIQQYF.